One T cell receptor beta chain is described in this entry. The source of the sample is a study of blood T cell repertoires in COVID-19. Sequenced by immunoSEQ multiplex PCR; TCRdb stores in-frame clones only, minus some. The repertoire includes roughly 100,000 clones, around nine tenths of them detected once, and 3.9% sits in the top ten. Sequencing input: peripheral blood. The receptor was isolated from a woman between 50 and 59 years old in a cohort sampled during active COVID-19.

The DNA for the CDR3 is TGTGCCAGCAGGGGACAGACTAATTCACCCCTCCACTTT. Translating gives CASRGQTNSPLHF. The chain joins TRBV12-3 or TRBV12-4 to TRBJ1-6; 7 bases are a match to TRBD1. The CDR3 runs 13 residues. With 6 bases clipped from V and 6 bases from J, the junction kept 2 bases outside the gene matches.